This T cell receptor beta chain was sequenced in a study of blood T cells in healthy people across ages. Each sample yielded at least 6 million isolated PBMCs. Together with a sample-barcoded 5' primer, a J-beta primer mix was included in a second PCR lasting about 7 to 12 cycles. Carrying 12 random nucleotides, a template-switch adaptor labeled each individual cDNA molecule. Each CDR3 protein is one row after TCRdb ran MiXCR on the 5' RACE reads. The sample yields a few hundred thousand distinct CDR3 sequences, 25% to 35% seen once. This CDR3 is built from 14 residues. Germline values: CDR1 MNHNY, CDR2 SVGAGI (reference sequence). V shed 0 bases and J shed 9 bases, with 12 bases lying between them. This clonotype was detected once. These data were also filed under a second study, of T cells of mothers and their children. From that study: Per mother, over 8 million TCR beta CDR3 reads were obtained; per child, 2.5 million to 3.5 million. Unrelated mother-child pairs always had slightly, but never significantly, lower normalized overlap than related pairs.

The sequence was collected from a boy under 10 years old in good health. The sequencing input was blood. V usage is TRBV6-6 and J usage is TRBJ2-1; the D is unclear. CDR3 loop: CASSYSTLVREQFF. In nucleotides, the CDR3 is TGTGCCAGCAGTTACTCGACACTTGTTCGTGAGCAGTTCTTC.